This T cell receptor beta chain was documented in a study of tumor and adjacent non-tumor tissue in lung cancer. TCRbeta libraries were built with three rounds of nested PCR, modified from ARM-PCR. TCRdb re-derived calls from the multiplex PCR reads in MiXCR, one entry per CDR3 protein. Altogether 60,000 to 95,000 distinct CDR3 sequences are present, more than 60% being singletons, with the ten largest covering approximately 12%. CDR1 is LGHNA, CDR2 YNFKEQ, per germline. The length of the CDR3 is 17 residues. No cell sorting was done before RNA was extracted from the tissue. As for this clonotype: Because it lacks the conserved phenylalanine or tryptophan at the end, this CDR3 is likely a read error.

J is TRBJ2-1 and V is TRBV4-2; possible D gene TRBD2, 6 bases. The sequenced sample consisted of lung tumor tissue. This TCR came from a woman aged 45-59 years with non-small cell lung cancer. The CDR3 region is CASSQEGGGGPNNGQFL. The CDR3 coding sequence is TGTGCCAGCAGCCAAGAGGGGGGTGGCGGGCCCAACAATGGGCAGTTCTTG.